A single sample gave rise to the 17 T cell receptor beta chains below, sequenced in a study of response to subunit inactivated influenza vaccine. One entry per CDR3 protein results from TCRdb running MiXCR on the RT-PCR reads. The table includes hundreds of thousands of distinct CDR3 sequences, about 25% detected once. Sequencing used CD4+ T cells sorted from PBMCs, obtained about 5 days after vaccination. These receptors came from a man between 45 and 60 years old who received an inactivated influenza vaccine.

This clonotype was observed a handful of times. The chain recombines TRBV9 with TRBJ2-1, with TRBD2 identical over 7 bases. The CDR3 is made up of 17 amino acids. The V and J ends lost 3 bases and 4 bases, in that order; junction bases with no gene match: 13. From germline, CDR1 is SGDLS and CDR2 YYNGEE. CDR3 nucleotides: TGTGCCAGCAGCGCAAGCCCGGGACTACCCAAATACAATGAGCAGTTCTTC. This translates into CASSASPGLPKYNEQFF.

This clonotype appeared a few times. This chain uses TRBV3-1 with TRBJ2-7, with 7 nucleotides matching TRBD1. After removal of 2 bases from V and 7 bases from J, the junction contained 5 bases not matched to a gene. The CDR3 consists of 13 residues. Germline V CDR1 and CDR2: LGHDT, YNNKEL (reference sequence). The chain's CDR3 is CASSQTGAREQYF. The CDR3 nucleotides are TGTGCCAGCAGCCAAACAGGGGCGAGGGAGCAGTACTTC.

This chain connects TRBV7-2 to TRBJ2-7; D possibly corresponds to TRBD1 (6 bases). This CDR3 has 12 residues. Trimming took off 1 base at V and 9 bases at J, with 10 bases between the two ends. The germline V gene encodes CDR1 SGHTA and CDR2 FQGNSA. CDR3: CASSLDRVGQYF. CDR3 nucleotides: TGTGCCAGCAGCTTAGACAGGGTAGGGCAGTACTTC.

This chain uses TRBV14 with TRBJ1-6; the D is unclear. The germline V gene encodes CDR1 SGHDN and CDR2 FVKESK. CDR3 length: 13 residues. V was clipped by 5 bases and J by 8 bases, with 10 bases between them. The CDR3 spells CASSYTPYSPLHF. The DNA of the CDR3 is TGTGCCAGCAGCTATACTCCCTATTCACCCCTCCACTTT.

On this clonotype itself: The junction shows a germline mismatch at one end, possibly a read error. The J gene is TRBJ1-2, the V gene TRBV4-3; TRBD1 matches 9 bases. Germline loops: CDR1 LGHNA, CDR2 YSLEER. This CDR3 is 17 amino acids long. CDR3 region: CASSQALGTGHNYGYTF. The CDR3 nucleotides are TGCGCCAGCAGCCAAGCTCTCGGGACAGGGCACAACTATGGCTATACCTTC.

This clonotype has only one observation. One junction end disagrees with the germline gene, perhaps due to a read error. The chain couples TRBV12-3 or TRBV12-4 to TRBJ2-5, with 12 bases that match TRBD2. The CDR3 sequence is 18 residues long. The CDR3 sequence is CARSLALVLAGGGETQYF. The CDR3 coding sequence is TGTGCCCGCAGTTTAGCGCTGGTACTAGCGGGGGGAGGAGAGACCCAGTACTTC.

V and J are TRBV7-8 and TRBJ2-7; D possibly corresponds to TRBD1 (6 bases). Between the trimmed V and J ends, which lost 1 base and 4 bases, there was a span of 17 bases. CDR1 is SGHVS, CDR2 FQNEAQ, per germline. This CDR3 has 16 amino acids. CDR3 protein: CASSLVRDKPLYEQYF. CDR3 coding DNA: TGTGCCAGCAGCTTAGTCCGGGACAAACCCCTGTACGAGCAGTACTTC.

CDR3 DNA: TGCAGCGTTGGGGGACAGGGGACCACAGATACGCAGTATTTT. Protein product: CSVGGQGTTDTQYF. The V and J genes are TRBV29-1 and TRBJ2-3, with 10 positions matching TRBD1. The germline V gene encodes CDR1 SQVTM and CDR2 ANQGSEA. This CDR3 has 14 residues. Trimming took 4 bases from V and 2 from J; bases not matched to a gene: 3.

This clonotype has at least ten counts. The rearrangement links TRBV12-3 or TRBV12-4 to TRBJ2-1, with 8 bases fitting TRBD2. CDR3 length: 15 amino acids. V lost 2 bases to trimming and J lost 3 bases; unmatched junction nucleotides: 3. CDR3 bases: TGTGCCAGCAGTTTAAGCGGGGGAAACTACAATGAGCAGTTCTTC. This gives the protein CASSLSGGNYNEQFF.

The rearrangement joins TRBV5-1 to TRBJ2-2, with 10 positions matching TRBD1. The J segment lost 10 bases and the V segment lost 5 bases, leaving 5 bases of the junction unmatched. Germline CDR1 and CDR2: SGHRS and YFSETQ. The CDR3 contains 13 residues. CDR3 protein: CASRRTGGMELFF. The CDR3 region has the DNA TGCGCCAGCAGGCGGACAGGGGGGATGGAGCTGTTTTTT. The entire variable domain, with the rest obtained from reference TRBV5-1 and TRBJ2-2, is as follows: KAGVTQTPRYLIKTRGQQVTLSCSPISGHRSVSWYQQTPGQGLQFLFEYFSETQRNKGNFPGRFSGRQFSNSRSEMNVSTLELGDSALYLCASRRTGGMELFFGEGSRLTVL.

The chain employs TRBV5-1 and TRBJ2-5; TRBD1 agrees at 10 bases. This CDR3 spans 16 amino acids. V gave up 0 bases and J gave up 4 bases; unmatched junction bases: 6. Germline-derived CDR1 and CDR2 are SGHRS and YFSETQ. The CDR3 region is CASSLDRDRGGETQYF. The CDR3 coding sequence is TGCGCCAGCAGCTTGGATCGGGACAGGGGTGGAGAGACCCAGTACTTC.

The table lists this clonotype with a count of one. The rearrangement uses TRBV28 and TRBJ2-3, with 8 bases matching TRBD2. CDR1 and CDR2 (germline): MDHEN, SYDVKM. Losses at the gene ends were 3 bases for V and 2 bases for J; bases not matched to a gene: 13. This CDR3 region has 18 residues. The CDR3 here is CASSLVMYSGGATDTQYF. The DNA for the CDR3 is TGTGCCAGCAGTTTGGTAATGTATTCCGGGGGGGCCACAGATACGCAGTATTTT.

This chain connects TRBV5-5 to TRBJ2-1; 12 bases are a match to TRBD2. The germline V gene encodes CDR1 SGHKS and CDR2 YYEKEE (reference sequence). V lost 4 bases, J lost 7 bases, and 3 bases stayed unmatched. The CDR3 has 14 residues. The CDR3 loop is CASSPTSGGNEQFF. The CDR3 DNA sequence: TGTGCCAGCAGCCCAACTAGCGGGGGGAATGAGCAGTTCTTC.

This clonotype was counted a few times. This chain links TRBV29-1 with TRBJ2-3; 9 nucleotides agree with TRBD1. The length of the CDR3 is 13 residues. Germline CDR1 and CDR2: SQVTM and ANQGSEA. The junction had 6 bases not matched to a gene; V was cut back by 6 bases and J by 5 bases. In DNA form, the CDR3 reads TGCAGCGTCCGGACAGGGGCGGTAGATACGCAGTATTTT. It specifies CSVRTGAVDTQYF.

The rearrangement joins TRBV20-1 to TRBJ2-1, with TRBD2 as a possible D gene (6 bases). The CDR3 is 13 residues long. Trimming stripped 0 bases from V and 9 bases from J, with 12 bases between. Germline V gene sequence: CDR1 DFQATT, CDR2 SNEGSKA (reference sequence). The CDR3 here is CSARDSGRSEQFF. The CDR3 nucleotides read TGCAGTGCTAGAGATTCAGGGAGGAGTGAGCAGTTCTTC.

This clonotype turned up a few times. The J gene is TRBJ2-7, the V gene TRBV9, with 7 bases identical to TRBD1. The trim removed 2 bases at V and 2 bases at J, leaving 7 bases unmatched. Germline V gives CDR1 SGDLS, CDR2 YYNGEE. The CDR3 consists of 15 residues. The CDR3 loop reads CASSVQPGGAYEQYF. The CDR3 nucleotides read TGTGCCAGCAGCGTTCAACCAGGGGGAGCCTACGAGCAGTACTTC.

This chain uses TRBV29-1 with TRBJ2-5; tentatively, D is TRBD2 (6 bases). CDR3 length: 13 residues. CDR1 is SQVTM, CDR2 ANQGSEA, per germline. Deletions cut 8 bases from V and 2 bases from J, with 15 bases between. CDR3 amino acids: CSSARLVQETQYF. DNA for the CDR3: TGCAGCTCCGCGAGACTAGTTCAAGAGACCCAGTACTTC.